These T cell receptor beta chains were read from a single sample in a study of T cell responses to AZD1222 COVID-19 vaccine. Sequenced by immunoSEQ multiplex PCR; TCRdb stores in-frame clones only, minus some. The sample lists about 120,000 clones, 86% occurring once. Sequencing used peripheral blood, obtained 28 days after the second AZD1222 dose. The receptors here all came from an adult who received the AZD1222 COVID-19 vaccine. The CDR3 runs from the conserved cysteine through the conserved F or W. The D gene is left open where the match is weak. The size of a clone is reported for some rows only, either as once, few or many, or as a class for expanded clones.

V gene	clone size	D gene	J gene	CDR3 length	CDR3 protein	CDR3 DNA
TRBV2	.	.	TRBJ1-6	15	CASSGPSSYNSPLHF	TGTGCCAGCTCGGGGCCAAGCTCCTATAATTCACCCCTCCACTTT
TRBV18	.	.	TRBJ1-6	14	CASSLREQGSPLHF	TGTGCCAGCTCACTCCGTGAACAGGGATCACCCCTCCACTTT
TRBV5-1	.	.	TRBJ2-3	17	CASSFLASAPNTDTQYF	TGCGCCAGCAGCTTTCTAGCGTCGGCCCCGAACACAGATACGCAGTATTTT
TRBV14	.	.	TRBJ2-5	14	CASSPGRGVETQYF	TGTGCCAGCAGCCCAGGACGCGGGGTAGAGACCCAGTACTTC
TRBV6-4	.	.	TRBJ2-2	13	CASSDGSTGELFF	TGTGCCAGCAGTGACGGTAGCACCGGGGAGCTGTTTTTT
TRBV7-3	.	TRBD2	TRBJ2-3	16	CASSKVAGSSTDTQYF	TGTGCCAGCAGCAAAGTAGCGGGGTCAAGCACAGATACGCAGTATTTT
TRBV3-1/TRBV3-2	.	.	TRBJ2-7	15	CASSRAQVFSYEQYF	TGTGCCAGCAGCCGAGCCCAGGTTTTCTCCTACGAGCAGTACTTC
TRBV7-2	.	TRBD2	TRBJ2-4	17	CASSLASGGGAKNIQYF	TGTGCCAGCAGCTTAGCTTCGGGGGGAGGGGCCAAAAACATTCAGTACTTC
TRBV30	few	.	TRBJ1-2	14	CAWSVLAGNYGYTF	TGTGCCTGGAGTGTACTCGCGGGGAACTATGGCTACACCTTC
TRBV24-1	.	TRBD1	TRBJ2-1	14	CATSDRIRGNEQFF	TGTGCCACCAGTGATAGGATCAGGGGGAATGAGCAGTTCTTC
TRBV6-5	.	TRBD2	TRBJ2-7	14	CASSYGRGRYEQYF	TGTGCCAGCAGTTACGGGAGGGGTCGGTACGAGCAGTACTTC
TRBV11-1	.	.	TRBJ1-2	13	CASSQWTAYGYTF	TGTGCCAGCAGCCAATGGACAGCCTATGGCTACACCTTC
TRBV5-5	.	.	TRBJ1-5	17	CASSLVYAGRGNQPQHF	TGTGCCAGCAGCTTGGTGTATGCGGGAAGGGGCAATCAGCCCCAGCATTTT
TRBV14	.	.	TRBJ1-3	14	CASSLWDNLNTIYF	TGTGCCAGCAGCCTCTGGGACAACCTAAACACCATATATTTT
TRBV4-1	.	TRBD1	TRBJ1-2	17	CASSQEGTGGFRAGYTF	TGCGCCAGCAGCCAAGAAGGGACAGGGGGTTTTCGAGCGGGCTACACCTTC
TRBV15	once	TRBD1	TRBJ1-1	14	CATSRGQGDLAAFF	TGTGCCACCAGCAGGGGACAGGGGGATTTAGCTGCTTTCTTT
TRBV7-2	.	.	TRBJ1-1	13	CASSLARTAGAFF	TGTGCCAGCAGCTTAGCACGGACGGCGGGAGCTTTCTTT
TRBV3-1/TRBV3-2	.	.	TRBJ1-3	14	CASSPLVGGNTIYF	TGTGCCAGCAGCCCTTTAGTCGGGGGAAACACCATATATTTT
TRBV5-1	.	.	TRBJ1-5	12	CASSLDGQPQHF	TGCGCCAGCAGCTTGGATGGTCAGCCCCAGCATTTT
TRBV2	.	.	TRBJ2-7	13	CASSGWSGYEQYF	TGTGCCAGCAGTGGGTGGAGTGGTTACGAGCAGTACTTC
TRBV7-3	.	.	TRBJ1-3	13	CASSSTAGNTIYF	TGTGCCAGCAGCTCGACAGCCGGAAACACCATATATTTT
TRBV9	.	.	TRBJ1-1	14	CASNQEGYGNEAFF	TGTGCCAGCAACCAAGAGGGATATGGGAATGAAGCTTTCTTT
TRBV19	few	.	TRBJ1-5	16	CASSPPGVYSNQPQHF	TGTGCCAGTAGTCCCCCGGGGGTTTATAGCAATCAGCCCCAGCATTTT
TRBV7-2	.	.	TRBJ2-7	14	CASSPSRGSYEQYF	TGTGCCAGCAGCCCGAGCAGGGGCTCCTACGAGCAGTACTTC
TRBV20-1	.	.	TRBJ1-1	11	CSVDGNTEAFF	TGCAGTGTCGACGGGAACACTGAAGCTTTCTTT
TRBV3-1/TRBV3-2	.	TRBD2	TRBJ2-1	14	CASSHGGGANEQFF	TGTGCCAGCAGTCATGGCGGGGGGGCCAATGAGCAGTTCTTC
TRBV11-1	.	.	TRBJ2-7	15	CASSLLNRLTYEQYF	TGTGCCAGCAGCTTATTAAACAGGTTAACCTACGAGCAGTACTTC
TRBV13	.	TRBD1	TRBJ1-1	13	CASSKTGVTEAFF	TGTGCCAGCAGCAAAACAGGGGTCACTGAAGCTTTCTTT
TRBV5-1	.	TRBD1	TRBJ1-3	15	CASSSNTGAGNTIYF	TGCGCCAGCAGCAGTAACACAGGGGCTGGAAACACCATATATTTT
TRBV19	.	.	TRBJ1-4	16	CASSLRAGATNEKLFF	TGTGCCAGTAGTCTAAGAGCGGGGGCAACTAATGAAAAACTGTTTTTT